The entry that follows covers one TCR beta chain sequence. Germline V lookup: CDR1 MNHEY, CDR2 SVGAGI. The length of the CDR3 is 15 residues. The V end was cut by 6 bases, the J end by 2 bases, with 14 bases between. Original processing methods: Amplified reference gene primers provided the basis for estimating nucleated cell counts. Repertoires were generated with immunoSEQ multiplex PCR, while TCRdb's copy carries only in-frame clones and drops some. V and J calls and clone size are given by that table; D and trimming were obtained from the DNA. The sample carries more than 400,000 clones, 70% to 90% recorded once. The data derive from a study of blood T cell repertoires in COVID-19. Study as a whole: There were acute and convalescent COVID-19 samples, and they came from the United States, Italy and Spain. The analysed material was cDNA or gDNA that came from T cells, B-cell-depleted T cells, or PBMCs.

The sequence was obtained from a human donor in a cohort sampled during active COVID-19. The sequencing input was peripheral blood. The chain uses TRBV6-5 and TRBJ2-1; tentative D call: TRBD2 (7 bases). The CDR3 reads CASRRRGGAYNEQFF. The CDR3 nucleotides read TGTGCCAGCAGGAGAAGGGGGGGGGCCTACAATGAGCAGTTCTTC.